This paragraph covers one T cell receptor (beta chain) sequence. The data originate from a study of shared clonotypes between healthy human individuals. Study-wide background: Participating donors consisted of a couple of women and a few men aged 18 to 49. Three CD4 naive, three CD4 memory, two CD8 naive and one CD8 memory plate were used per donor.

Deep-level assay runs were performed. Sequencing used immunoSEQ multiplex PCR; TCRdb keeps in-frame clones, though not all of them. The sample yields about 2.1 million clones, 80% to 95% seen once. Naive CD8 cells, CD45RO-negative and positively selected for CCR7, excluded terminally differentiated effector memory CD45RA+ cells. This CDR3 is 13 amino acids long. In germline, CDR1 is MNHEY, CDR2 SMNVEV (reference sequence). V dropped 8 bases and J dropped 6; count of bases not matched to a gene: 4. The sequence derives from a man between 18 and 35 years old in good health. Some clones in this sample may be carry-over from other donors' samples. Material for sequencing was naive CD8+ T cells from PBMCs. The chain carries TRBV27 and TRBJ1-5, with 10 bases fitting TRBD1. The CDR3 DNA reads as TGTGCCAGCGGGGACAGGGGCCCTCAGCCCCAGCATTTT. Amino acid sequence: CASGDRGPQPQHF.